This TCR beta chain was observed in a study of T-cell reconstitution after alpha-beta-depleted transplantation in children. Unique molecular identifiers were built into the TCRbeta library. TCRdb re-called the PCR reads through MiXCR, storing one row per CDR3 protein. The sample contains 500,000 to 750,000 distinct CDR3 sequences, over 10% of which appear only once. CDR3 length: 13 amino acids. Trimming cost V 2 bases and J 2 bases, with 7 bases left between them. In germline, CDR1 is SGHTA, CDR2 FQGNSA. This sequence originates from a male patient under 18 who had a stem cell transplant for acute myeloid leukemia, so the T cells may come from the graft donor. Specimen: PBMCs, mostly from graft donor cells, collected 360 days after TCRalphabeta/CD19-depleted stem cell transplant. The chain employs TRBV7-2 and TRBJ2-7, with unresolved D. The CDR3 is CASSLNLAYEQYF. CDR3 coding DNA: TGTGCCAGCAGCTTAAATCTGGCCTACGAGCAGTACTTC.